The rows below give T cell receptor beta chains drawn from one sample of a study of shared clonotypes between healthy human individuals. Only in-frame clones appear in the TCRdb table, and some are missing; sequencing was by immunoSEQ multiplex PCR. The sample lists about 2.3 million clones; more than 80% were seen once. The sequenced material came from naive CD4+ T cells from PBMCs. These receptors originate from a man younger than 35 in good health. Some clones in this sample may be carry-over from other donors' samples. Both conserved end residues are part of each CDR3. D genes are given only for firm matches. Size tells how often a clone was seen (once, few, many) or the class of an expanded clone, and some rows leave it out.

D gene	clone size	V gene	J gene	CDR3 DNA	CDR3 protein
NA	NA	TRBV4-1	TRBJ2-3	TGCGCCAGCAGCCAAGTCGGACACAAGTTAGCAGATACGCAGTATTTT	CASSQVGHKLADTQYF
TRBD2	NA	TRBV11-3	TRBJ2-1	TGTGCCAGCAGCTTAGATGGGACTAGCTTGTACAATGAGCAGTTCTTC	CASSLDGTSLYNEQFF
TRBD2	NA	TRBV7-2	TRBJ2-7	TGTGCCAGCAGCTTCACTAGCGCAGTACCCGAGCAGTACTTC	CASSFTSAVPEQYF
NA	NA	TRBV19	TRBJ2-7	TGTGCCAGTAGTATAGGGCGACTATCCGAGCAGTACTTC	CASSIGRLSEQYF
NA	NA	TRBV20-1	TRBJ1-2	TGCAGTGCTAGTTTGAATGGTGGCTACACCTTC	CSASLNGGYTF
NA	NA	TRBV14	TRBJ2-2	TGTGCCAGCAGCCAATTCAACGGCGGGGAGCTGTTTTTT	CASSQFNGGELFF
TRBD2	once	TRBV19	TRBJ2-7	TGTGCCAGTAGTACGAGGGCGAGGGGACTATACGAGCAGTACTTC	CASSTRARGLYEQYF
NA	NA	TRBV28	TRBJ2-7	TGTGCCAGCAGTTTGGGAGCGATCTCCTACGAGCAGTACTTC	CASSLGAISYEQYF
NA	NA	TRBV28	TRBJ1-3	TGTGCCAGCAGTTTGTTAGGAAACACCATATATTTT	CASSLLGNTIYF
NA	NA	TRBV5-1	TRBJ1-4	TGCGCCAGCAGCCCAGGGGCTTTGCCAACTAATGAAAAACTGTTTTTT	CASSPGALPTNEKLFF
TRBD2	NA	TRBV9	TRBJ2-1	TGTGCCAGCAGCGTAGCAGCGGGAGGCTACAATGAGCAGTTCTTC	CASSVAAGGYNEQFF
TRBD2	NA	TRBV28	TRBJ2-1	TGTGCCAGCAGTTCCGGACTAGCGGGTCTCGTGGATGAGCAGTTCTTC	CASSSGLAGLVDEQFF
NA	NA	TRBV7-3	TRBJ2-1	TGTGCCAGCAGCTTACAGGCGGGGTTTGGCAATGAGCAGTTCTTC	CASSLQAGFGNEQFF
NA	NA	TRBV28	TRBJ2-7	TGTGCCAGCAGTCGTTCCCCTCCCTCCTACGAGCAGTACTTC	CASSRSPPSYEQYF
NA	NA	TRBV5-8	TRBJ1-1	TGTGCCAGCAGCCCCTACACTGAAGCTTTCTTT	CASSPYTEAFF
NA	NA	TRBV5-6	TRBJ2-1	TGTGCCAGCAGCTTGGGACTCCTTACCCATGAGCAGTTCTTC	CASSLGLLTHEQFF